This T cell receptor (beta chain) was profiled in a study of post-analysis software for immune sequencing data. The CDR3 loop spans 14 amino acids. Germline V gene data show CDR1 as SNHLY and CDR2 as FYNNEI. Trimming took 10 bases from V and 5 from J; bases not matched to a gene: 11. As regards this clonotype: The antigen is unknown.

Unique molecular identifiers had been added to the TCR beta cDNA libraries. TCRdb re-derived calls from the PCR reads in MiXCR, one entry per CDR3 protein. The sample has over 700,000 distinct CDR3 sequences, about 32% seen once. The study, taken as a whole, reports: Roughly five TRBV segments were significantly more frequent in patients than in controls. TRBV5-6, TRBV5-1 and TRBV20-1 were among these segments. For normalized Chao1 diversity, multiple sclerosis patients scored significantly lower than controls did.

The sample comprised blood. The TCR was taken from a girl under 18 with multiple sclerosis. This chain uses TRBV2 with TRBJ2-3; 8 bases are a match to TRBD2. The CDR3 loop is CATRGAAGIDTQYF. CDR3 DNA: TGTGCCACGCGGGGGGCCGCTGGGATAGATACGCAGTATTTT. Together with reference TRBV2 and TRBJ2-3, the CDR3 gives the full variable domain: EPEVTQTPSHQVTQMGQEVILRCVPISNHLYFYWYRQILGQKVEFLVSFYNNEISEKSEIFDDQFSVERPDGSNFTLKIRSTKLEDSAMYFCATRGAAGIDTQYFGPGTRLTVL.